Listed below are T cell receptor beta chains from one sample, sequenced in a study of CD8+ T cells in alopecia areata. Assay: immunoSEQ multiplex PCR; the TCRdb copy retains only in-frame clones and omits some. The repertoire consists of over 150,000 clones, with roughly 50% occurring once and the leading ten covering 4.9%. Sequenced: CD8+ T cells sorted from blood. All receptors come from a human donor in good health. Each CDR3 is given without its conserved first and last residue. Each record gives: clone size, V gene, J gene, CDR3 protein. Clone size is shown for a subset of rows, as once, few, many or a class of expanded clone.

clone_size: many; v_call: TRBV6-1; j_call: TRBJ1-1; cdr3_aa: ASSARAGTGGTEAF
clone_size: once; v_call: TRBV9; j_call: TRBJ2-3; cdr3_aa: ASSVGDGDTQY
clone_size: NA; v_call: TRBV29-1; j_call: TRBJ1-4; cdr3_aa: RRSEKLF
clone_size: NA; v_call: TRBV7-9; j_call: TRBJ2-3; cdr3_aa: ASSLVGAGTDTQY
clone_size: NA; v_call: TRBV6-5; j_call: TRBJ1-1; cdr3_aa: ASSLQGRATEAF
clone_size: NA; v_call: TRBV2; j_call: TRBJ2-1; cdr3_aa: ASSGSSLDEQF
clone_size: NA; v_call: TRBV5-5; j_call: TRBJ1-1; cdr3_aa: ASSSEPDRVNTEAF
clone_size: few; v_call: TRBV20-1; j_call: TRBJ1-1; cdr3_aa: SAREQEAF
clone_size: NA; v_call: TRBV27; j_call: TRBJ2-5; cdr3_aa: ASSSPTGLAGRETQY
clone_size: few; v_call: TRBV29-1; j_call: TRBJ2-5; cdr3_aa: SVSTMSQETQY
clone_size: NA; v_call: TRBV25-1; j_call: TRBJ1-2; cdr3_aa: ASSEGWKDGYT
clone_size: few; v_call: TRBV29-1; j_call: TRBJ1-2; cdr3_aa: SVATGDGYT
clone_size: NA; v_call: TRBV29-1; j_call: TRBJ2-5; cdr3_aa: SAQGGQETQY
clone_size: once; v_call: TRBV7-9; j_call: TRBJ2-7; cdr3_aa: ASSFRDSYEQY
clone_size: NA; v_call: TRBV5-1; j_call: TRBJ2-7; cdr3_aa: AGGAGGLGDEQY
clone_size: few; v_call: TRBV10-3; j_call: TRBJ2-4; cdr3_aa: AISTDGAIAKNIQY
clone_size: NA; v_call: TRBV27; j_call: TRBJ1-5; cdr3_aa: ASGGDSNQPQH
clone_size: NA; v_call: TRBV27; j_call: TRBJ2-7; cdr3_aa: ASSKLGLAGVTYEQY
clone_size: NA; v_call: TRBV9; j_call: TRBJ2-3; cdr3_aa: ASSVASAGSTDTQY
clone_size: few; v_call: TRBV19; j_call: TRBJ2-7; cdr3_aa: ASSTLAGPPPEQY
clone_size: NA; v_call: TRBV14; j_call: TRBJ2-5; cdr3_aa: ASSQGDHGGRETQY
clone_size: NA; v_call: TRBV5-6; j_call: TRBJ1-2; cdr3_aa: ASSFGGGYT
clone_size: few; v_call: TRBV4-1; j_call: TRBJ2-7; cdr3_aa: ASSQGPGTYEQY
clone_size: NA; v_call: TRBV27; j_call: TRBJ1-2; cdr3_aa: ASSFGQTYGYT
clone_size: NA; v_call: TRBV5-8; j_call: TRBJ1-2; cdr3_aa: ASSLRGGSTYGYT
clone_size: NA; v_call: TRBV5-1; j_call: TRBJ1-2; cdr3_aa: ASSPGQGPILNYGYT
clone_size: NA; v_call: TRBV9; j_call: TRBJ2-5; cdr3_aa: ASSAGSGRETQY
clone_size: NA; v_call: TRBV19; j_call: TRBJ1-2; cdr3_aa: ASTRPGGGSYYGYT
clone_size: few; v_call: TRBV19; j_call: TRBJ1-5; cdr3_aa: ASSTPAYSNQPQH
clone_size: few; v_call: TRBV11-2; j_call: TRBJ2-3; cdr3_aa: ASSRGQGVTDTQY
clone_size: NA; v_call: TRBV4-2; j_call: TRBJ2-7; cdr3_aa: ASSQVAGANYEQY
clone_size: few; v_call: TRBV29-1; j_call: TRBJ2-3; cdr3_aa: SVEGSRTDTQY
clone_size: NA; v_call: TRBV5-6; j_call: TRBJ1-1; cdr3_aa: ASSFGSTEAF
clone_size: few; v_call: TRBV30; j_call: TRBJ1-1; cdr3_aa: AWREGSGNTEAF
clone_size: NA; v_call: TRBV29-1; j_call: TRBJ1-2; cdr3_aa: SVAPAPRRGDYGYT
clone_size: once; v_call: TRBV6-5; j_call: TRBJ2-1; cdr3_aa: ASTHSGNEQF
clone_size: NA; v_call: TRBV2; j_call: TRBJ1-1; cdr3_aa: ASSEAIGMRAF
clone_size: once; v_call: TRBV29-1; j_call: TRBJ1-2; cdr3_aa: SVDDRAT
clone_size: NA; v_call: TRBV7-9; j_call: TRBJ1-6; cdr3_aa: ASSFTLGVNSPLH
clone_size: many; v_call: TRBV2; j_call: TRBJ1-6; cdr3_aa: ASSEATDYNSPLH
clone_size: few; v_call: TRBV4-1; j_call: TRBJ1-5; cdr3_aa: ASSLEEEGPYSNQPQH
clone_size: NA; v_call: TRBV5-1; j_call: TRBJ2-3; cdr3_aa: ASSSASGGLYTDTQY
clone_size: few; v_call: TRBV23-1; j_call: TRBJ1-5; cdr3_aa: ASSPRRRGGNQPQH
clone_size: few; v_call: TRBV7-2; j_call: TRBJ2-5; cdr3_aa: ASSPSTSVAQY
clone_size: once; v_call: TRBV12-5; j_call: TRBJ2-1; cdr3_aa: ASGLGPNENSQF
clone_size: NA; v_call: TRBV9; j_call: TRBJ1-2; cdr3_aa: ASSVGQGDGYT
clone_size: NA; v_call: TRBV2; j_call: TRBJ2-1; cdr3_aa: ASSEGMSEQF
clone_size: NA; v_call: TRBV27; j_call: TRBJ1-2; cdr3_aa: ASSFLPGSLGVENGYT